This T cell receptor (beta chain) originates from a study of shared clonotypes between healthy human individuals. As for the study in general: Each donor had three CD4 naive, three CD4 memory, two CD8 naive and one CD8 memory plate.

When replicate PCRs were run on sorted subsets, they used around 200 ng DNA, about 30,000 T cell genomes. Some clones are missing from TCRdb's copy, which holds only in-frame ones; the method was immunoSEQ multiplex PCR. The sample lists around 1.1 million clones, roughly 74% occurring once. Trimming removed 5 bases at V and 6 bases at J, with 11 bases between. Germline assignment: CDR1 DFQATT and CDR2 SNEGSKA (reference sequence). The CDR3 length is 11 residues. Overall study results and limits: All-four-donor shared clonotypes had higher generation probabilities than non-shared clonotypes did. Memory subsets generally showed smaller estimated richness than naive subsets did.

Turning to this clone: What it recognizes is unknown.

The sequencing input was memory CD4+ T cells from PBMCs. The subset was: CD45RA-negative fraction. This TCR was recovered from a man in his late teens or twenties in good health. Some clones in this sample may be carry-over from other donors' samples. The chain is built from TRBV20-1 and TRBJ2-7; D is uncertain. In DNA form, the CDR3 reads TGCAGTGCTGGCCGCCGCCTCGAGCAGTACTTC. It codes for CSAGRRLEQYF.